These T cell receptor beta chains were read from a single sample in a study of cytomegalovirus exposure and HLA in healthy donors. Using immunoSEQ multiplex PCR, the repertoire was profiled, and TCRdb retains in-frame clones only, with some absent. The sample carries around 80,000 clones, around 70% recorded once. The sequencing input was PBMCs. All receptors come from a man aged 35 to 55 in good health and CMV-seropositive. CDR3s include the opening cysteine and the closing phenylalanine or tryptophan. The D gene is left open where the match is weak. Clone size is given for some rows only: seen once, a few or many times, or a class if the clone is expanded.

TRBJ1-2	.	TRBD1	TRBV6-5	TGTGCCAGCAGTTACTCGAGGACAGGGGACTATGGCTACACCTTC	CASSYSRTGDYGYTF
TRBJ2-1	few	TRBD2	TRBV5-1	TGCGCCAGCAGCTCCACTAGCGGGAGGGCCGGAAAATGGTTCTTC	CASSSTSGRAGKWFF
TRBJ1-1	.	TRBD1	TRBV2	TGTGCCAGCGAGAGACAGGGGGTGAGTGAAGCTTTCTTT	CASERQGVSEAFF
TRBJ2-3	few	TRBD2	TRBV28	TGTGCCAGCAGTCCAAGCCCAGCGGGGGGCCTGGATACGCAGTATTTT	CASSPSPAGGLDTQYF
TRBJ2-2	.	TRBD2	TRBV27	TGTGCCAGCAGTTCCCGGGACTACCGGGGATTAGAGCTGTTTTTT	CASSSRDYRGLELFF
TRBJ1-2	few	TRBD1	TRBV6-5	TGTGCCAGCGGGGGACAGGGGTCCTACTATGGCTACACCTTC	CASGGQGSYYGYTF
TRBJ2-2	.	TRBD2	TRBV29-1	TGCAGCGTTGGGGGGACTAGCGGGGGTTTAAACACCGGGGAGCTGTTTTTT	CSVGGTSGGLNTGELFF
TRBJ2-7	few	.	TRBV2	TGTGCCAGCAGCAAACAGAAGACGGCCTACGAGCAGTACTTC	CASSKQKTAYEQYF
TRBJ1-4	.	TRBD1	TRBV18	TGTGCCAGCTCACCGGGACAGTCTAATGAAAAACTGTTTTTT	CASSPGQSNEKLFF
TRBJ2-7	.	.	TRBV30	TGTGCCTGGAGTCCTGGACAGCCCGGCTCCTACGAGCAGTACTTC	CAWSPGQPGSYEQYF
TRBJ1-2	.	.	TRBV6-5	TGTGCCAGCAGTTACTCTCCGGGGATTAACTATGGCCACACCTTC	CASSYSPGINYGHTF
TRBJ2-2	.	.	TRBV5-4	TGTGCCAGCAGCTTGACCCGGACCGGGGAGCTGTTTTTT	CASSLTRTGELFF
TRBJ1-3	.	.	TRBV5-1	TGCGCCAGCAGCTTGGGGCCAGGGGAAGGTGGAAACACCATATATTTT	CASSLGPGEGGNTIYF
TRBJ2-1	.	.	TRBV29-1	TGCAGCGCGGGGGAAGGGTCCTACAATGAGCAGTTCTTC	CSAGEGSYNEQFF
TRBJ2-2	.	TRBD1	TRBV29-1	TGCAGCGTTTCTACAGGGGGCTACACCGGGGAGCTGTTTTTT	CSVSTGGYTGELFF
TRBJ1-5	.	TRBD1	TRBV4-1	TGCGCCAGCAGCCAAGAAAAACAAACAGGGGCTAGCAATCAGCCCCAGCATTTT	CASSQEKQTGASNQPQHF
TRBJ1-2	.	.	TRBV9	TGTGCCAGCAGCGCCGGAGGACAGAAGGGCCATGGCTACACCTTC	CASSAGGQKGHGYTF
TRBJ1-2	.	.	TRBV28	TGTGCCAGCAGCCCCGGAGGGTTGGCCTATGGCTACACCTTC	CASSPGGLAYGYTF
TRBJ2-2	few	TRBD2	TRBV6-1	TGTGCCAGCAATGGGGCGGGAGGGAACGGGGAGCTGTTTTTT	CASNGAGGNGELFF
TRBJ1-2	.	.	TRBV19	TGTGCCAGTAGCTCTATATATGGCTACACCTTC	CASSSIYGYTF
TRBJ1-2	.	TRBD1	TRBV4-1	TGCGCCAGCAGCCAATTAGAAGGGGGCGGAGGCTACACCTTC	CASSQLEGGGGYTF
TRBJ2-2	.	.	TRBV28	TGTGCCAGCAGTTTCCCCTTAGAGAACACCGGGGAGCTGTTTTTT	CASSFPLENTGELFF
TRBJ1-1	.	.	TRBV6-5	TGTGCCAGCAGTCGACCGGGACTGAGTGAAGCTTTCTTT	CASSRPGLSEAFF
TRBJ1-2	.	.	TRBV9	TGTGCCAGCAGCCCAGGGCTGGTCGAGGATGGCTACACCTTC	CASSPGLVEDGYTF
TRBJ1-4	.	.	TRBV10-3	TGTGCCATCAGTGAAGAGGGGAGGGGTGAAAAACTGTTTTTT	CAISEEGRGEKLFF
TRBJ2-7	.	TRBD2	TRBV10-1	TGCGCCAGCAGTGCTACTAGCGGGTATGGCTACGAGCAGTACTTC	CASSATSGYGYEQYF
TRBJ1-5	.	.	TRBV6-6	TGTGCCAGCAGGGCCCAGGGTTTCAGCAATCAGCCCCAGCATTTT	CASRAQGFSNQPQHF